This T cell receptor (beta chain) was sequenced in a study of Graves' ophthalmopathy and Graves' hyperthyroidism listed by TCRdb under 2018. As for the study more broadly: Peripheral blood was collected at initial diagnosis, before any treatment. TCR beta repertoire signatures were used to distinguish Graves' ophthalmopathy from Graves' hyperthyroidism and to predict progression to ophthalmopathy. In total, around 130 blood samples were TCR-sequenced: some 40 ophthalmopathy, 75 hyperthyroidism and approximately 17 hyperthyroidism-to-ophthalmopathy patients. To explore V-J signatures that distinguish ophthalmopathy from hyperthyroidism, a discovery set of 95 to 100 patients was enrolled, made up of roughly 41 with ophthalmopathy and around 57 with stable hyperthyroidism. An independent validation cohort comprised fewer than 20 hyperthyroidism patients and 17 patients who later progressed from hyperthyroidism to ophthalmopathy. In more than five hyperthyroidism patients, T-cell repertoires of thyroid tissue and blood were compared. Following sampling, methimazole starting at 30 mg daily was administered to hyperthyroidism patients, and high-dose intravenous methylprednisolone was administered to ophthalmopathy patients. Points the paper makes about the study in general: Most expanded thyroid clonotypes with frequency above 0.001 were also detected in blood, suggesting blood repertoires may reflect the thyroid immune response. In validation, the model predicted ophthalmopathy progression with about 64% sensitivity and approximately 72% specificity; about a dozen predicted patients were CT-confirmed with GO in a median of approximately 6.5 months. Sample size was not predetermined statistically, and investigators were not blinded to group allocation. In cross-validation, the 13-signature model distinguished ophthalmopathy from stable hyperthyroidism with 87.88% sensitivity and roughly 81% specificity, while in the test set the corresponding values were around 79% and 71%.

For repertoire sequencing, the TCR beta CDR3 regions were amplified from RNA transcripts. A first-round RT-PCR used HTBI primers with the Qiagen OneStep RT-PCR kit, followed by a second-round multiplex PCR, size selection and purification. Libraries were sequenced paired-end with 100 bp reads on an Illumina HiSeq2000. Concerning the study's data processing: Reads were processed with SOAPnuke, discarding reads with adapters, uncalled bases, mean Phred below 15, or no exact constant-primer or identifier match. COPE v1.2.5 was used to merge the high-quality paired reads. Each unique nucleotide sequence was defined as a clonotype, and clonotypes were aligned to IMGT TRB V, D and J references with MiTCR v1.1. Analysis was restricted to V-J combinations with a frequency above 0.0001, which covered 99.2% of repertoires. For each V-J combination, a TCR clonal expansion and chaos score was defined as F50 clonal expansion divided by the chaos observed in the TCRdist matrix. Welch's t-statistics and random forest were used to reduce features to about a dozen V-J combinations, which were fed into a naive Bayes classifier. The Morisita-Horn index was used to measure how similar the thyroid and blood repertoires were. TCRdb handled the public reads itself, with Q25 trimming in fastp and clone calling in MiXCR, and kept productive beta chains. Under each unique CDR3 protein, matching rows form one entry showing the most common genes and DNA. The V and J calls were not made by the authors but by TCRdb's processing. A total of hundreds of thousands of distinct CDR3 sequences appear in this sample, roughly two fifths of them only once. Roughly 3.5% of the sample is held by the ten biggest clonotypes.

Ophthalmopathy patients were characterized by moderately to severely active disease, a Clinical Activity Score of at least 3, a NOSPECS grade of at least 4, and a disease duration under 3 months. Patients with other autoimmune diseases, uncontrolled infections, pregnancy or lactation were excluded from the study. Diagnosis was based on clinical symptoms, serum thyroxine, TRAb, thyroid ultrasound and orbital computed tomography. Ficoll-Paque density gradient centrifugation was used to isolate PBMCs from about 10 ml of fresh peripheral blood. Total RNA was extracted with Trizol reagent and quality-checked on an Agilent 2100 Bioanalyzer. This clonotype showed up many times. Its binding antigen is unknown. Base qualities are not recorded, but no much larger clone differs from it by a single base. Relative to germline, V is missing 6 bases and J is missing 3 bases, with 7 bases of the junction outside any gene match. According to the germline V gene, CDR1 reads SQVTM and CDR2 reads ANQGSEA. The CDR3, from cysteine to phenylalanine, totals 13 residues. Left in the record is the CDR3 DNA by itself, 39 bases read in frame from the first base.

The rearranged chain carries TRBV29-1 and TRBJ1-1, with TRBD1 identical over 7 junction bases. This TCR was sampled from an adult man with Graves' ophthalmopathy. The sample taken for sequencing was peripheral blood. The CDR3 is CSVNRGVDTEAFF. The DNA reads TGCAGCGTGAACAGGGGAGTGGACACTGAAGCTTTCTTT.